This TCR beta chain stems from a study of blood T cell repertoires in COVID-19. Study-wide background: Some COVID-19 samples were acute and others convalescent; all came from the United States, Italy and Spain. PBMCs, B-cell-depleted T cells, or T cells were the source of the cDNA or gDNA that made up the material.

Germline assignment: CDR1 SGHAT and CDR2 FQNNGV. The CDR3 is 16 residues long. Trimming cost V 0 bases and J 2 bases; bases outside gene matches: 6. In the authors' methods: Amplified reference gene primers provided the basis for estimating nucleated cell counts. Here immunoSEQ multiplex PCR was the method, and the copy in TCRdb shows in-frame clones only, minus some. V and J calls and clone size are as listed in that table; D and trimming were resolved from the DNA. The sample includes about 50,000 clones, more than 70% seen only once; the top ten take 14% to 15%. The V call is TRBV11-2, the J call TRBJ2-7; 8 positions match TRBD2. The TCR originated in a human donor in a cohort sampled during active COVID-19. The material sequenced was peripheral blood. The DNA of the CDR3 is TGTGCCAGCAGCTTAGACCTAGCGGGTCTGGCCTACGAGCAGTACTTC. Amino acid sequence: CASSLDLAGLAYEQYF.